The 3 T cell receptor beta chains below all came from one sample that was sequenced in a study of shared T cell receptors in the human thymus. The data were produced by immunoSEQ multiplex PCR, yet TCRdb's version contains in-frame clones alone and is incomplete. This table holds some 700,000 clones, approximately 85% found once. These data were likewise used in another study, on human thymus T cells.

Sequenced material: thymocytes. The receptors shown here come from a girl less than two years old with a congenital heart defect.

The rearrangement links TRBV9 to TRBJ2-5, with TRBD1 matching 9 bases. V gave up 3 bases and J gave up 4 bases; unmatched junction bases: 4. Germline V lookup: CDR1 SGDLS, CDR2 YYNGEE. CDR3 length: 14 residues. CDR3 sequence: CASSDDRGGETQYF. Here the CDR3 DNA reads TGTGCCAGCAGCGACGACAGGGGGGGAGAGACCCAGTACTTC.

The chain is built from TRBV14 and TRBJ2-1; 7 nucleotides match TRBD1. The J segment lost 12 bases and the V segment lost 3 bases, leaving 14 bases of the junction unmatched. The germline gives CDR1 SGHDN, CDR2 FVKESK. This CDR3 has 15 residues. CDR3 protein: CASSQDITPGGWQFF. The CDR3 DNA follows: TGTGCCAGCAGCCAGGACATCACCCCAGGGGGTTGGCAGTTCTTC.

In this sample, this clone turned up a few times. V usage is TRBV2 and J usage is TRBJ1-1; TRBD1 agrees at 8 bases. The germline V gene encodes CDR1 SNHLY and CDR2 FYNNEI. The CDR3 has 13 amino acids. The trim removed 2 bases at V and 6 bases at J, leaving 2 bases unmatched. The chain's CDR3 is CASSERTGPEAFF. CDR3 in DNA: TGTGCCAGCAGTGAAAGGACAGGGCCTGAAGCTTTCTTT. Using reference TRBV2 and TRBJ1-1 for the parts outside the CDR3, the full variable domain is EPEVTQTPSHQVTQMGQEVILRCVPISNHLYFYWYRQILGQKVEFLVSFYNNEISEKSEIFDDQFSVERPDGSNFTLKIRSTKLEDSAMYFCASSERTGPEAFFGQGTRLTVV.